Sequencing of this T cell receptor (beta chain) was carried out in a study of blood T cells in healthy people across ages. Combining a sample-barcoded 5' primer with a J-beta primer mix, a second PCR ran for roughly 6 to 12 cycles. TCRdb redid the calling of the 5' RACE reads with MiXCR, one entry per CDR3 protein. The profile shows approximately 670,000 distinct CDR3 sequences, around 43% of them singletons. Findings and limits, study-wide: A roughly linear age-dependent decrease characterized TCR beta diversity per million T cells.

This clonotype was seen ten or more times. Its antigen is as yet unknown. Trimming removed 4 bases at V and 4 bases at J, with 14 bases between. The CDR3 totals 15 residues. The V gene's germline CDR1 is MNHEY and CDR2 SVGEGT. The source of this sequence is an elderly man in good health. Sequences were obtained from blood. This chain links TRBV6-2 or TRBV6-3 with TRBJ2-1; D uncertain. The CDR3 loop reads CASSLESPMYNEQFF. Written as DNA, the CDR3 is TGTGCCAGCAGTTTAGAAAGCCCTATGTACAATGAGCAGTTCTTC.